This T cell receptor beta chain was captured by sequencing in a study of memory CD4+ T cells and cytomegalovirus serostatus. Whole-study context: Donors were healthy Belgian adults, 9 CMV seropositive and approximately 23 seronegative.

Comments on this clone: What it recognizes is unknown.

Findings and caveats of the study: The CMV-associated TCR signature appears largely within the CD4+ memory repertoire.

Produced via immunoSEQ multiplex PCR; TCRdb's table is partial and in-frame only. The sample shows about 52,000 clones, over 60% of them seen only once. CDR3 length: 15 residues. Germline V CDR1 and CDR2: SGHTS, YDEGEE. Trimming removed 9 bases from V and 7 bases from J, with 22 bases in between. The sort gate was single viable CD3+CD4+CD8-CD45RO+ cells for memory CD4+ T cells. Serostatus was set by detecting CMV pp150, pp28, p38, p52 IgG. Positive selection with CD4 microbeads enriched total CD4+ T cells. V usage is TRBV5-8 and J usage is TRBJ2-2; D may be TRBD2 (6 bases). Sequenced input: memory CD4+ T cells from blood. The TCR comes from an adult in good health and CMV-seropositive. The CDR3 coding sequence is TGTGCCAACCCCGCCCGGAGGGGCGGGTTCGGGGAGCTGTTTTTT. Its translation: CANPARRGGFGELFF.